The 9 T cell receptor beta chains below come from one sample, sequenced in a study of PD-1 blockade in classical Hodgkin lymphoma. Clones were read by immunoSEQ multiplex PCR, and TCRdb kept only the in-frame ones, dropping some. This sample yields over 20,000 clones, of which over 75% are seen a single time; just under 2.5% belongs to the top ten. All patients relapsed after autologous stem cell transplantation, and brentuximab vedotin exposure varied. Sequenced material: peripheral blood mononuclear cells (PBMCs), taken at baseline. The receptors shown here come from a human donor with classical Hodgkin lymphoma.

This chain connects TRBV5-1 to TRBJ2-3; D may be TRBD2 (5 bases). This CDR3 has 13 residues. Germline values: CDR1 SGHRS, CDR2 YFSETQ. Trimming pared 0 bases from V and 6 bases from J, leaving 8 bases between. This chain's CDR3 is CASSLAGMDTQYF. CDR3 in DNA: TGCGCCAGCAGCTTGGCGGGAATGGATACGCAGTATTTT.

The V call is TRBV18, the J call TRBJ2-5; TRBD2 is a possible D gene (6 bases). This CDR3 is 12 amino acids long. V was clipped by 5 bases and J by 14 bases, with 18 bases between them. Germline CDR1 KGHSH, CDR2 LQKENI. CDR3 DNA sequence: TGTGCCAGCTCAGCCCCTAGCGAGGGAGCCTACTTC. It yields the protein CASSAPSEGAYF.

The rearrangement joins TRBV18 to TRBJ2-1, with D possibly matching TRBD2 (6 bases). With 6 bases removed from V and 8 bases from J, the gap between germline ends came to 14 bases. CDR1 is KGHSH, CDR2 LQKENI, per germline. This CDR3 is 13 amino acids long. CDR3 bases: TGTGCCAGCTCCTACGGGGGTTACGATGAGCAGTTCTTC. Its translation is CASSYGGYDEQFF.

J is TRBJ1-2 and V is TRBV5-1, with D unclear. This CDR3 is 14 amino acids long. The V gene lost 3 bases and the J gene lost 7 bases, with 16 bases spanning the gap. The V gene's germline CDR1 is SGHRS and CDR2 YFSETQ. As DNA, the CDR3 is TGCGCCAGCAGCTCCAGGACGGGAGAGGTTGGCTACACCTTC. Amino acids: CASSSRTGEVGYTF.

This rearrangement joins TRBV5-1 to TRBJ2-2, with D perhaps matching TRBD2 (6 bases). The length of the CDR3 is 15 residues. Germline lookup yields CDR1 SGHRS and CDR2 YFSETQ. Between the trimmed V and J ends, which lost 4 bases and 4 bases, there was a span of 14 bases. CDR3 sequence (DNA): TGCGCCAGCAGCAACGGGGGATCTGGCACCGGGGAGCTGTTTTTT. Translating gives CASSNGGSGTGELFF.

The CDR3 is CASSRQGWGSYEQYF. The CDR3 DNA follows: TGTGCCAGTAGTAGACAGGGCTGGGGATCCTACGAGCAGTACTTC. V gene TRBV19 combines with J gene TRBJ2-7, with 7 nucleotides matching TRBD1. The J segment lost 1 base and the V segment lost 4 bases, leaving 7 bases of the junction unmatched. Germline CDR1 and CDR2: LNHDA and SQIVND (reference sequence). The CDR3 is 15 residues long.

This chain connects TRBV6-1 to TRBJ2-3, with a weak D call TRBD1 (5 bases). The CDR3 consists of 15 residues. Germline-derived CDR1 and CDR2 are MNHNS and SASEGT. Between the trimmed V and J ends, which lost 3 bases and 0 bases, there was a span of 10 bases. The CDR3 is CASSDWGASTDTQYF. In DNA, the CDR3 is TGTGCCAGCAGTGATTGGGGCGCGAGCACAGATACGCAGTATTTT.

This clone was counted a single time. The V gene is TRBV9, the J gene TRBJ1-6; D not certain. CDR3 length equals 16 residues. Germline V gene sequence: CDR1 SGDLS, CDR2 YYNGEE. The ends were cut back, 4 bases at V and 6 bases at J, with 17 bases in the middle. CDR3 coding DNA: TGTGCCAGCAGCCCCGCCGCGGACCCGACTAATTCACCCCTCCACTTT. This translates into CASSPAADPTNSPLHF.

A single count supports this clone. As DNA, the CDR3 is TGTGCCAGCAGCTTTAGCGGATGGCAGTTCTTC. Translation: CASSFSGWQFF. This rearrangement joins TRBV7-9 to TRBJ2-1, with D perhaps matching TRBD2 (6 bases). The CDR3 length is 11 residues. In germline, CDR1 is SEHNR, CDR2 FQNEAQ (reference sequence). V dropped 3 bases and J dropped 12 bases, with 9 bases sitting between them.